The present T cell receptor (beta chain) was sequenced within a study of T cells in Graves' hyperthyroidism and ophthalmopathy. Regarding the study as a whole: Ophthalmopathy was separated from stable hyperthyroidism by a 13 V-J model.

This clonotype was counted only a few times. Its antigen is not identified. Diagnosis rested on symptoms, serum thyroxine and TRAb, thyroid ultrasound, and orbital computed tomography. V lost 4 bases, J lost 5 bases, and 2 bases stayed unmatched. In germline, CDR1 is WNHNN, CDR2 SYGVQD (reference sequence). This CDR3 comprises 14 residues. The CDR3 regions of TCR beta were amplified from RNA transcripts. An initial round of RT-PCR targeting the TCR CDR3 relied on the HTBI primer set. Via MiXCR, TCRdb re-called the multiplex PCR reads, giving one row per CDR3 protein. The sample has 350,000 to 400,000 distinct CDR3 sequences, under 15% seen once.

The source is a woman in her 30s with Graves' hyperthyroidism. The gene calls are TRBV10-1 and TRBJ1-5, with 10 bases fitting TRBD1. Sequencing was performed on blood. Here the CDR3 DNA reads TGCGCCAGCAGTGTTGGGACAGGGGATCAGCCCCAGCATTTT. Translated, it gives CASSVGTGDQPQHF.